This T cell receptor beta chain was recovered during a study of cytomegalovirus exposure and HLA in healthy donors. Study as a whole: Around 200 million T cells yielded approximately 100 million unique TCR beta sequences, as an earlier analysis found. Regarding the study as a whole: Presence/absence analyses rested on an assumption that sequencing depth was roughly uniform across donors. TCR beta V- and J-gene trimming was later associated with a missense DCLRE1C variant.

J gave up 6 bases and V 4 bases, and 14 bases lay outside the gene matches. CDR3 size: 17 residues. Germline V gene sequence: CDR1 SGDLS, CDR2 YYNGEE. A multiplex PCR was run with 60 Vbeta primers and 13 Jbeta primers. Method: immunoSEQ multiplex PCR; TCRdb's copy keeps in-frame clones and lacks some. This repertoire includes approximately 58,000 clones. Remarks on this clone: Its antigen is not identified.

The chain uses TRBV9 and TRBJ2-7; TRBD2 agrees at 12 bases. The source of this sequence is a young man in good health and CMV-seropositive. Sequenced material: PBMCs. The CDR3 region has the DNA TGTGCCAGCAGCCCCCAACTCCCCGGACTAGCGGGAATCGAGCAGTACTTC. Translating gives CASSPQLPGLAGIEQYF.